This T cell receptor (beta chain) was captured by sequencing in a study of tumor and adjacent non-tumor tissue in lung cancer. About this clonotype: A much larger clonotype is one base distant, so this may be a read error.

The CDR3 has 16 amino acids. Germline lookup yields CDR1 SGHRS and CDR2 YFSETQ. The V gene end was trimmed by 0 bases and the J gene end by 2 bases; junction bases not matched to a gene: 5. This sample's RNA came from whole unsorted tissue. The library came from three nested PCR rounds adapted from ARM-PCR protocols. In TCRdb, the multiplex PCR reads were re-called with MiXCR into one record per CDR3 protein. The table has 90,000 to 110,000 distinct CDR3 sequences, roughly 73% seen once. The sequencing input was lung tumor tissue. The TCR originated in a woman in her sixties or seventies with non-small cell lung cancer. The chain is built from TRBV5-1 and TRBJ2-3; 8 positions match TRBD2. The CDR3 is CASSLVPSGFTDTQYF. DNA for the CDR3: TGCGCCAGCAGCTTGGTGCCTAGCGGGTTCACAGATACGCAGTATTTT. Looking up the rest from reference TRBV5-1 and TRBJ2-3 gives the full variable domain: KAGVTQTPRYLIKTRGQQVTLSCSPISGHRSVSWYQQTPGQGLQFLFEYFSETQRNKGNFPGRFSGRQFSNSRSEMNVSTLELGDSALYLCASSLVPSGFTDTQYFGPGTRLTVL.